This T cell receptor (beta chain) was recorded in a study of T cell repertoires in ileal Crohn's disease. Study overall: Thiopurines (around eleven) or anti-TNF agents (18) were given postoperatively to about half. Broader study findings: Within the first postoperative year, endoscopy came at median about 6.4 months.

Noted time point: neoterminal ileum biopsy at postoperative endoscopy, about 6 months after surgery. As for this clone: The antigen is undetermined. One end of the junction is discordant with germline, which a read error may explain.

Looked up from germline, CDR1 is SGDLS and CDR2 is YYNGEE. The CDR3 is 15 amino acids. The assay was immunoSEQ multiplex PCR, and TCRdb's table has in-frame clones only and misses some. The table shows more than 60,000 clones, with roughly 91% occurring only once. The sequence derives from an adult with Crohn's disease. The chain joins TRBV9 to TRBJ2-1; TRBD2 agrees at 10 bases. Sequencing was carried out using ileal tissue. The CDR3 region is CASSVASVGLAGVLF. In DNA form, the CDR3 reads TGTGCCAGCAGCGTAGCATCGGTTGGGCTAGCGGGAGTCCTCTTC.